The 16 T cell receptor beta chains reported below all come from one sample, sequenced in a study of blood T cell repertoires in COVID-19. Sequencing used immunoSEQ multiplex PCR; TCRdb keeps in-frame clones, though not all of them. The top ten clones hold around 2.9% of a sample with 250,000 or so clones, about nine tenths of them seen once. Specimen: peripheral blood. The receptors stem from a woman in her 30s with active or convalescent COVID-19.

The chain carries TRBV9 and TRBJ1-1, with a weak D call TRBD1 (6 bases). V shed 0 bases and J shed 0 bases, with 9 bases lying between them. The CDR3 has 15 residues. Germline CDR1 SGDLS, CDR2 YYNGEE. CDR3 sequence: CASSVDRGMNTEAFF. CDR3 in DNA: TGTGCCAGCAGCGTAGATAGGGGGATGAACACTGAAGCTTTCTTT.

The chain is built from TRBV9 and TRBJ1-4; possibly TRBD1 for D (5 bases). V lost 0 bases and J 6 bases, leaving 9 bases between the germline ends. This CDR3 is built from 14 residues. Germline CDR1 and CDR2: SGDLS and YYNGEE. CDR3: CASSVGGDDEKLFF. The CDR3 region has the DNA TGTGCCAGCAGCGTAGGGGGGGATGATGAAAAACTGTTTTTT.

J is TRBJ2-3 and V is TRBV7-2; D gene uncertain. Germline CDR1 reads SGHTA; CDR2 reads FQGNSA. The CDR3 extends over 16 amino acids. V dropped 3 bases and J dropped 0 bases, with 13 bases sitting between them. The CDR3 DNA follows: TGTGCCAGCAGCTTGCTCGGCGGTACTAGCACAGATACGCAGTATTTT. This gives the protein CASSLLGGTSTDTQYF. Based on the CDR3 plus reference TRBV7-2 and TRBJ2-3, the full variable domain is GAGVSQSPSNKVTEKGKDVELRCDPISGHTALYWYRQSLGQGLEFLIYFQGNSAPDKSGLPSDRFSAERTGGSVSTLTIQRTQQEDSAVYLCASSLLGGTSTDTQYFGPGTRLTVL.

V is TRBV2 and J is TRBJ2-1; the D is unclear. With 8 bases removed from V and 0 bases from J, the gap between germline ends came to 8 bases. This CDR3 region has 13 residues. The germline V gene has CDR1 SNHLY and CDR2 FYNNEI. The CDR3 DNA follows: TGTGCCAGCGTGTCTTACTCCTACAATGAGCAGTTCTTC. Translated, it gives CASVSYSYNEQFF.

V is TRBV7-2 and J is TRBJ1-5; 7 nucleotides line up with TRBD1. Germline V gene sequence: CDR1 SGHTA, CDR2 FQGNSA. With 1 base clipped from V and 6 bases from J, the junction kept 6 bases outside the gene matches. The CDR3 is 15 residues long. For the CDR3, the DNA is TGTGCCAGCAGCTTAGGCCAGGGGGTTTTTCAGCCCCAGCATTTT. Translation: CASSLGQGVFQPQHF.

The gene calls are TRBV7-2 and TRBJ2-1; D is possibly TRBD1 (6 bases). CDR3 length equals 15 residues. CDR1 SGHTA and CDR2 FQGNSA come from the germline V gene. The V end lost 5 bases, the J end lost 6 bases, and 17 bases lay between the germline ends. The CDR3 DNA reads TGTGCCAGCAGCCGCGATGATCACAGGGTCAATGAGCAGTTCTTC. Amino acid sequence: CASSRDDHRVNEQFF. Looking up the rest from reference TRBV7-2 and TRBJ2-1 gives the full variable domain: GAGVSQSPSNKVTEKGKDVELRCDPISGHTALYWYRQSLGQGLEFLIYFQGNSAPDKSGLPSDRFSAERTGGSVSTLTIQRTQQEDSAVYLCASSRDDHRVNEQFFGPGTRLTVL.

The chain employs TRBV5-1 and TRBJ2-1; the D is unclear. Deletions cut 4 bases from V and 3 bases from J, with 8 bases between. The CDR3 totals 13 residues. Germline assignment: CDR1 SGHRS and CDR2 YFSETQ. The CDR3 loop is CASSGGDYNEQFF. CDR3 DNA: TGCGCCAGCAGCGGCGGTGACTACAATGAGCAGTTCTTC.

The CDR3 is CASSPDRNIQYF. CDR3 DNA: TGTGCCAGCAGCCCCGATAGAAACATTCAGTACTTC. The rearrangement joins TRBV12-3 or TRBV12-4 to TRBJ2-4; D gene uncertain. CDR3 length: 12 residues. V was clipped by 6 bases and J by 6 bases, with 9 bases between them.

In its sample, this clone was seen a few times. The rearrangement links TRBV6-5 to TRBJ2-7; D not certain. The CDR3 loop spans 15 amino acids. Germline V CDR1 and CDR2: MNHEY, SVGAGI. V dropped 8 bases and J dropped 0 bases, with 17 bases sitting between them. The CDR3 protein is CASSRRVQISYEQYF. In DNA, the CDR3 is TGTGCCAGCTCTCGACGGGTCCAGATCTCCTACGAGCAGTACTTC.

This chain connects TRBV7-9 to TRBJ2-3, with 7 bases identical to TRBD2. Germline loops: CDR1 SEHNR, CDR2 FQNEAQ (reference sequence). Trimming at V came to 1 base and at J to 2 bases, leaving 3 bases not matched to a gene. The CDR3 totals 15 residues. CDR3 nucleotide sequence: TGTGCCAGCAGCTTAGGGACTAGGAACACAGATACGCAGTATTTT. Protein: CASSLGTRNTDTQYF.

The chain employs TRBV4-3 and TRBJ1-2, with D tentatively TRBD1 (5 bases). CDR1 LGHNA and CDR2 YSLEER come from the germline V gene. The CDR3 is made up of 17 amino acids. The ends were cut back, 3 bases at V and 4 bases at J, with 21 bases in the middle. The CDR3 sequence: CASSHTGGAGLIYGYTF. CDR3 DNA: TGCGCCAGCAGCCACACCGGGGGTGCAGGGCTAATCTATGGCTACACCTTC.

The CDR3 loop is CASSGDRANTEAFF. For the CDR3, the DNA is TGTGCCAGCAGTGGAGACAGGGCAAACACTGAAGCTTTCTTT. This sequence joins TRBV2 and TRBJ1-1; 7 bases line up with TRBD1. Germline lookup yields CDR1 SNHLY and CDR2 FYNNEI. The CDR3 has 14 amino acids. Trimming took 4 bases from V and 2 from J; bases not matched to a gene: 4.

This clone was recorded once. The chain couples TRBV6-5 to TRBJ1-1; 9 nucleotides align to TRBD1. The V gene end was trimmed by 6 bases and the J gene end by 6 bases; junction bases not matched to a gene: 8. Germline-derived CDR1 and CDR2 are MNHEY and SVGAGI. The CDR3 totals 14 residues. For the CDR3, the DNA is TGTGCCAGCAGCCCGGACAGGGGTAGGTCTGAAGCTTTCTTT. It codes for CASSPDRGRSEAFF.

This chain links TRBV12-1 with TRBJ2-3; the table's D call of TRBD2 was not tested on the DNA. TRBV12-1 is marked as a pseudogene. The CDR3 covers 16 residues. CDR3 sequence: CASSLRLAGVTDTQYF. The CDR3 nucleotides are TGTGCCAGCAGCTTAAGACTAGCGGGGGTGACAGATACGCAGTATTTT.

The chain employs TRBV3-1 (or the pseudogene TRBV3-2) and TRBJ1-6; TRBD1 matches 8 bases. CDR1 is LGHDT and CDR2 is YNNKEL in the germline V gene (reference sequence). V dropped 4 bases and J dropped 4; count of bases not matched to a gene: 9. The length of the CDR3 is 17 residues. The CDR3 DNA is TGTGCCAGCAGCCCGGGACAGGTAGGGGGATATAATTCACCCCTCCACTTT. Its protein product is CASSPGQVGGYNSPLHF.

V is TRBV6-2 or TRBV6-3 and J is TRBJ1-5; weak D call: TRBD1 (5 bases). Germline V gene lookup returns CDR1 MNHEY and CDR2 SVGEGT. V gave up 2 bases and J gave up 3 bases, with 8 bases separating them. This CDR3 spans 14 amino acids. CDR3: CASSYRGHNQPQHF. CDR3 DNA: TGTGCCAGCAGTTACAGGGGCCACAATCAGCCCCAGCATTTT.